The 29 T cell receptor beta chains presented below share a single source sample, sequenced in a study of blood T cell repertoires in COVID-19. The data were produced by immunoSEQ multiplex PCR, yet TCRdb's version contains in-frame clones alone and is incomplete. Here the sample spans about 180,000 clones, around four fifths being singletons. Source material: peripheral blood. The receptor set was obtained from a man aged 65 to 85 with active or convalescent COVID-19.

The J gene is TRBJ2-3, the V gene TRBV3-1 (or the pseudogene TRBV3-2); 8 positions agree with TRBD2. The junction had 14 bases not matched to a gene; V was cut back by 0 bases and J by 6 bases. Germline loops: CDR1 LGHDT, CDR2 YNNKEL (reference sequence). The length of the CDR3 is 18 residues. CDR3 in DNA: TGTGCCAGCAGCCAAGAGCCCTCTCGGCGGGGGGCACGGGATACGCAGTATTTT. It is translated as CASSQEPSRRGARDTQYF.

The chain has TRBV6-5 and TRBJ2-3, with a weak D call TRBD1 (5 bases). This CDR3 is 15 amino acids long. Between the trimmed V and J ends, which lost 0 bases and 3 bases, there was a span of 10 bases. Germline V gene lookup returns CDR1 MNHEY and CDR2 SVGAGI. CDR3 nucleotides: TGTGCCAGCAGTTACTCGATGGGGCAGACAGATACGCAGTATTTT. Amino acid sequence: CASSYSMGQTDTQYF.

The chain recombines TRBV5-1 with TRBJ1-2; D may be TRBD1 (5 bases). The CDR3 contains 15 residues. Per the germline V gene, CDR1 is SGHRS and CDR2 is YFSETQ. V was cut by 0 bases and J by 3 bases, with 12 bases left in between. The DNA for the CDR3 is TGCGCCAGCAGCTTGGTGGGCAGGGCTGACTATGGCTACACCTTC. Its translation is CASSLVGRADYGYTF.

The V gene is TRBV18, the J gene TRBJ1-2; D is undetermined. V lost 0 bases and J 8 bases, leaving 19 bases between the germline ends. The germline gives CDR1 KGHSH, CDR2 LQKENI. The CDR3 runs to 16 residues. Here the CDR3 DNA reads TGTGCCAGCTCACCACCGAGTAGGCAGGCAACGGGGGGCTACACCTTC. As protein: CASSPPSRQATGGYTF. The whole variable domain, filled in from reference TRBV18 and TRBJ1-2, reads NAGVMQNPRHLVRRRGQEARLRCSPMKGHSHVYWYRQLPEEGLKFMVYLQKENIIDESGMPKERFSAEFPKEGPSILRIQQVVRGDSAAYFCASSPPSRQATGGYTFGSGTRLTVV.

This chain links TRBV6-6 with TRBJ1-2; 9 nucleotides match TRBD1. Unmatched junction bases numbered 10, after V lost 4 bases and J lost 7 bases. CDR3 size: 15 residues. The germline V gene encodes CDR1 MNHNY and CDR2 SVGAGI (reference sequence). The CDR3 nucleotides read TGTGCCAGCAGTTCCAATACGGGACAGGGAGGTGGCTACACCTTC. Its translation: CASSSNTGQGGGYTF.

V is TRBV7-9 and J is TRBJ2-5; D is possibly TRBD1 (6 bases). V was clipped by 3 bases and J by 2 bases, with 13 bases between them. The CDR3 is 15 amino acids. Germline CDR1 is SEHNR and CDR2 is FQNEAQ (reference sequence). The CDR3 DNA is TGTGCCAGCAGCTTTGGGGACACACTTCAAGAGACCCAGTACTTC. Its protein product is CASSFGDTLQETQYF.

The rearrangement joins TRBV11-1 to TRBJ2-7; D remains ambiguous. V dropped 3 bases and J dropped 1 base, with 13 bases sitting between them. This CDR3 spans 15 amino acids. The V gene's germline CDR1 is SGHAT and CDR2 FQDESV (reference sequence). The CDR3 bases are TGTGCCAGCAGCTTGCAGCTCGACATTTCCTACGAGCAGTACTTC. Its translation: CASSLQLDISYEQYF.

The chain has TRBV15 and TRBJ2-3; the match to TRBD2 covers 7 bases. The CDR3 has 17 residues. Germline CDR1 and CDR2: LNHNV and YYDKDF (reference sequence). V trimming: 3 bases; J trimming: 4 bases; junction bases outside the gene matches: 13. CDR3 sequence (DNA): TGTGCCACCAGCAGTTTTATTCTCGCGGGAGTGGCAGATACGCAGTATTTT. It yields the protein CATSSFILAGVADTQYF.

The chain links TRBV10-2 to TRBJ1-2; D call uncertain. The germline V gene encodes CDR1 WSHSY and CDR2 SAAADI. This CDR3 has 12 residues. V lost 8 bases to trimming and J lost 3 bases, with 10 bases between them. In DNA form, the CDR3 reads TGCGCCAGCCGGAGGGATGACTATGGCTACACCTTC. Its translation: CASRRDDYGYTF.

CDR3 in DNA: TGTGCCATCAGGACAGTGGACAACACTGAAGCTTTCTTT. Amino acid sequence: CAIRTVDNTEAFF. The chain uses TRBV10-3 and TRBJ1-1, with D maybe TRBD1 (5 bases). Deletions cut 6 bases from V and 2 bases from J, with 10 bases between. Germline-derived CDR1 and CDR2 are ENHRY and SYGVKD. This CDR3 contains 13 residues.

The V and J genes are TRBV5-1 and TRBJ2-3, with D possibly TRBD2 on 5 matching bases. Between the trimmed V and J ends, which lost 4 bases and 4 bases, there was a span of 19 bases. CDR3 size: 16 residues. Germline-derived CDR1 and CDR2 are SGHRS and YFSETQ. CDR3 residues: CASSPVANSFSDTQYF. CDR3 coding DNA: TGCGCCAGCAGCCCTGTAGCGAACTCGTTCTCAGATACGCAGTATTTT.

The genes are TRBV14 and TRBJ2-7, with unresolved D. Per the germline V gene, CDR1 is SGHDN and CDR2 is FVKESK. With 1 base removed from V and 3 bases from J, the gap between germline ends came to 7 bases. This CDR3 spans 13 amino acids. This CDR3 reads CASSQGPFYEQYF. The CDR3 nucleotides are TGTGCCAGCAGCCAAGGTCCGTTCTACGAGCAGTACTTC.

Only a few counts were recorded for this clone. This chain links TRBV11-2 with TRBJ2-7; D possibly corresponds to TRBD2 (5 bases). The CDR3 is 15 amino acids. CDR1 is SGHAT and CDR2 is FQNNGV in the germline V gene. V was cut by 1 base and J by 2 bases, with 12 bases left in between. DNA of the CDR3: TGTGCCAGCAGCTTAGTGCCGGGAACCGCCTACGAGCAGTACTTC. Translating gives CASSLVPGTAYEQYF.

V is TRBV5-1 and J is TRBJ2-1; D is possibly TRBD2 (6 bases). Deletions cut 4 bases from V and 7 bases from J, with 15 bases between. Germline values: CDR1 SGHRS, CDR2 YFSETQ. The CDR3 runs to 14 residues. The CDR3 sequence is CASSPGTEGNEQFF. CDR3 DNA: TGCGCCAGCAGCCCCGGGACGGAGGGAAATGAGCAGTTCTTC.

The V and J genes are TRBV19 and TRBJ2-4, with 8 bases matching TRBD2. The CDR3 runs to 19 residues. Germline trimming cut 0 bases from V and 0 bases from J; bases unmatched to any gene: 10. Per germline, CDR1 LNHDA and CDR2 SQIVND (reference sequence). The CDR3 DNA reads TGTGCCAGTAGTATAGATGGTCCCGGACTAGCTGTAGCCAAAAACATTCAGTACTTC. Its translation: CASSIDGPGLAVAKNIQYF.

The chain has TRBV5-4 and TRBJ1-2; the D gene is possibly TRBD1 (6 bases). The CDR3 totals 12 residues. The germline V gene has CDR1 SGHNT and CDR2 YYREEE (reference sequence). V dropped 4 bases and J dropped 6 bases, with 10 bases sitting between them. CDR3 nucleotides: TGTGCCAGCAGCGGGAACAGGGATGGCTACACCTTC. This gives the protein CASSGNRDGYTF. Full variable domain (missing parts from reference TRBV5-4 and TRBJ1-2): ETGVTQSPTHLIKTRGQQVTLRCSSQSGHNTVSWYQQALGQGPQFIFQYYREEENGRGNFPPRFSGLQFPNYSSELNVNALELDDSALYLCASSGNRDGYTFGSGTRLTVV.

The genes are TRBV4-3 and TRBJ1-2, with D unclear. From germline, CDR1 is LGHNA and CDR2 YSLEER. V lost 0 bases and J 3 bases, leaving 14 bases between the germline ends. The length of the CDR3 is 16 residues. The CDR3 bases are TGCGCCAGCAGCCAAGAAGAGGGCAGGAAAGACTATGGCTACACCTTC. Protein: CASSQEEGRKDYGYTF.

The CDR3 DNA reads TGTGCCAGCAAAACCGGGAATAATTCACCCCTCCACTTT. Translating gives CASKTGNNSPLHF. The J gene is TRBJ1-6, the V gene TRBV27; the D is unclear. Germline CDR1 reads MNHEY; CDR2 reads SMNVEV (reference sequence). The CDR3 runs 13 residues. Trimming took 7 bases from V and 5 from J, leaving 9 bases between them.

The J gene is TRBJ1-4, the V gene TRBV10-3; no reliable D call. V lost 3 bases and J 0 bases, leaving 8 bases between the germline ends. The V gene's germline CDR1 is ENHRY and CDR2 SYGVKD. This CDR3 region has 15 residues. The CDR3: CAISDYGATNEKLFF. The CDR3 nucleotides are TGTGCCATCAGTGATTACGGGGCAACTAATGAAAAACTGTTTTTT.

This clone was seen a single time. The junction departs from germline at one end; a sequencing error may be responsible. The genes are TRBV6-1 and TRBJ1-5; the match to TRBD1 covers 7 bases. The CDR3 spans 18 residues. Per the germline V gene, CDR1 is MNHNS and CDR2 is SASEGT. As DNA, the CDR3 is TGTGCCAGCAGGGAAGACAGGGACGATTATTTGGGCAATCAGCCCCAGCATTTT. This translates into CASREDRDDYLGNQPQHF.

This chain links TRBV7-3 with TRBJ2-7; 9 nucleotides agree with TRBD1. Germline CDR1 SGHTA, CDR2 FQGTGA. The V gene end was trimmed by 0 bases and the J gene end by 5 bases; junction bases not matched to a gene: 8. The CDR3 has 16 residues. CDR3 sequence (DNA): TGTGCCAGCAGCTTAACGTCGGGACAGGGAAGCAACGAGCAGTACTTC. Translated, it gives CASSLTSGQGSNEQYF.

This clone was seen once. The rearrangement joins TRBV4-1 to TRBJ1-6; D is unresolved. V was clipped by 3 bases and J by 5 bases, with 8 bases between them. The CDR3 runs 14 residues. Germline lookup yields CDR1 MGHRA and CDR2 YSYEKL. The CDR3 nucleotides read TGCGCCAGCAGCCAGCCCAGAAATAATTCACCCCTCCACTTT. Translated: CASSQPRNNSPLHF.

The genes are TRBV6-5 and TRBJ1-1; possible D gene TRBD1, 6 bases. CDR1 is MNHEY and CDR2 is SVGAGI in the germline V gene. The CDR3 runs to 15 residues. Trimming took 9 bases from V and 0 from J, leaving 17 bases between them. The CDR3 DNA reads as TGTGCCAGTACGTCCCGGGACACGATGAACACTGAAGCTTTCTTT. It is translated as CASTSRDTMNTEAFF.

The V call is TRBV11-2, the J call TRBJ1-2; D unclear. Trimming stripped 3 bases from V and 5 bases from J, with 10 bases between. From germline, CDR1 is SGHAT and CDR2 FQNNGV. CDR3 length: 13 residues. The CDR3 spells CASSLRALYGYTF. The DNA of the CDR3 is TGTGCCAGCAGCTTGAGGGCATTATATGGCTACACCTTC.

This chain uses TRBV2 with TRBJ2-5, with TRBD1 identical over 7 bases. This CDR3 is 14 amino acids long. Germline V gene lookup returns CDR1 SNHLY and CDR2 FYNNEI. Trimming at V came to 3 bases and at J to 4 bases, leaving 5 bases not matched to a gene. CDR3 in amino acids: CASSDRDSPETQYF. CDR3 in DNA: TGTGCCAGCAGTGACCGGGACAGTCCAGAGACCCAGTACTTC.

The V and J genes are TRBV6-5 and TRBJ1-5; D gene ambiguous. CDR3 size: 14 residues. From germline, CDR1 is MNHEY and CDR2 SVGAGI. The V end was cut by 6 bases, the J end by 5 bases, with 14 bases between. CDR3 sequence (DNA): TGTGCCAGCAGGGAGGTGAGGGTGGATCAGCCCCAGCATTTT. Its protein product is CASREVRVDQPQHF.

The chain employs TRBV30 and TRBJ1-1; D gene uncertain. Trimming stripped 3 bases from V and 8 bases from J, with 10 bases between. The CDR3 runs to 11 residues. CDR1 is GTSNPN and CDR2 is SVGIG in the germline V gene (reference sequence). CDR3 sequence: CAWSWTGEAFF. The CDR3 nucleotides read TGTGCCTGGAGCTGGACTGGGGAAGCTTTCTTT.

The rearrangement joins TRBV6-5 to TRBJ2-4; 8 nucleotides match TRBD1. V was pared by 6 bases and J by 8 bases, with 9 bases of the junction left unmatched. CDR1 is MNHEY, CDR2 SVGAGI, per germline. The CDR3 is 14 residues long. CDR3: CASSPDRVTDIQYF. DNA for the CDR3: TGTGCCAGCAGCCCGGACAGGGTGACGGACATTCAGTACTTC.

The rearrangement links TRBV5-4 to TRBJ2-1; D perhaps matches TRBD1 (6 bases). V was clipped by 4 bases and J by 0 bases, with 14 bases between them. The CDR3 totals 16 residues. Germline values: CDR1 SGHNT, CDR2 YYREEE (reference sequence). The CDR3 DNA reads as TGTGCCAGCAGCGCAGGGACATCGAGCTCCTACAATGAGCAGTTCTTC. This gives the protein CASSAGTSSSYNEQFF.